The 24 T cell receptor beta chains in this list originate from one sample, sequenced in a study of shared clonotypes between healthy human individuals. Assay used: immunoSEQ multiplex PCR; TCRdb lists only in-frame clones, some missing. The table shows a few million clones, with approximately 94% occurring only once. Sample: naive CD4+ T cells sorted from blood. Subset given: CD45RA+ positively selected. The receptors derive from a man between 18 and 35 years old in good health.

The chain combines TRBV6-1 with TRBJ2-7; maybe TRBD2 (7 bases). With 10 bases removed from V and 3 bases from J, the gap between germline ends came to 22 bases. This CDR3 has 15 residues. CDR1 MNHNS and CDR2 SASEGT come from the germline V gene. The DNA of the CDR3 is TGTGCCACGGCAACCGGTGCGGGGGCATACTACGAGCAGTACTTC. Encoded protein: CATATGAGAYYEQYF.

The chain combines TRBV11-1 with TRBJ1-1; 7 bases align to TRBD1. The CDR3 is made up of 16 amino acids. The trim removed 5 bases at V and 1 base at J, leaving 10 bases unmatched. Germline V gene sequence: CDR1 SGHAT, CDR2 FQDESV (reference sequence). CDR3 residues: CASSHLGGTENTEAFF. The CDR3, as DNA: TGTGCCAGCAGCCATCTAGGTGGGACAGAGAACACTGAAGCTTTCTTT.

The chain recombines TRBV15 with TRBJ2-5; D remains ambiguous. Germline CDR1 and CDR2: LNHNV and YYDKDF (reference sequence). This CDR3 is 14 amino acids long. With 4 bases removed from V and 4 bases from J, the gap between germline ends came to 13 bases. In DNA, the CDR3 is TGTGCCACCAGCATGCCTGAGACGCGAGAGACCCAGTACTTC. Translation gives CATSMPETRETQYF.

Note on this clone: Other nucleotide sequences from this sample produce the same CDR3. The chain joins TRBV7-9 to TRBJ1-2; 8 bases map to TRBD1. CDR3 length: 15 residues. The V segment lost 2 bases and the J segment 4 bases; nucleotides outside the gene matches: 6. Per the germline V gene, CDR1 is SEHNR and CDR2 is FQNEAQ (reference sequence). The CDR3 region has the DNA TGTGCCAGCAGCTTATCGGCAGGGGGCGTCTATGGCTACACCTTC. Protein product: CASSLSAGGVYGYTF.

The chain uses TRBV2 and TRBJ2-5; 12 bases match TRBD2. Germline-derived CDR1 and CDR2 are SNHLY and FYNNEI. J gave up 7 bases and V 6 bases, and 12 bases lay outside the gene matches. CDR3 length: 16 residues. CDR3 nucleotides: TGTGCCAGCAGCGCTAAGACTAGCGGGGGCTCTGGGACCCAGTACTTC. Encoded protein: CASSAKTSGGSGTQYF.

V usage is TRBV11-2 and J usage is TRBJ2-7, with TRBD2 as a possible D gene (6 bases). The CDR3 is 15 residues long. V lost 7 bases and J lost 7, with 23 bases in between. Germline V gene lookup returns CDR1 SGHAT and CDR2 FQNNGV. The CDR3 loop is CASTPGGRPLGEQYF. DNA of the CDR3: TGTGCCAGCACCCCCGGAGGGAGGCCCCTGGGGGAGCAGTACTTC.

The chain recombines TRBV11-2 with TRBJ2-2, with TRBD2 identical over 8 bases. Germline values: CDR1 SGHAT, CDR2 FQNNGV. The CDR3 covers 18 residues. J lost 2 bases, V lost 7 bases, and 15 bases had no gene match. The DNA of the CDR3 is TGTGCCAGCACCGATTTACTGGCGGGAGGCGCTAACACCGGGGAGCTGTTTTTT. Translation: CASTDLLAGGANTGELFF.

This chain connects TRBV19 to TRBJ2-2, with a weak D call TRBD2 (6 bases). V was cut by 3 bases and J by 2 bases, with 10 bases left in between. This CDR3 spans 15 amino acids. CDR1 is LNHDA and CDR2 is SQIVND in the germline V gene (reference sequence). As DNA, the CDR3 is TGTGCCAGTAGTATGCGGGGCGGTAACACCGGGGAGCTGTTTTTT. This gives the protein CASSMRGGNTGELFF.

This clone was seen only a few times. The V and J genes are TRBV2 and TRBJ1-1, with D tentatively TRBD1 (6 bases). Germline-derived CDR1 and CDR2 are SNHLY and FYNNEI. The CDR3 is 14 amino acids. Trimming stripped 6 bases from V and 4 bases from J, with 15 bases between. The CDR3 coding sequence is TGTGCCAGCAGGAGGGGGGAAGTGGGCACTGAAGCTTTCTTT. Translation gives CASRRGEVGTEAFF.

This clone occurred once. Other DNA sequences within the sample encode an identical CDR3. The chain carries TRBV6-5 and TRBJ1-3, with D possibly being TRBD1 (5 bases). The CDR3 length is 15 residues. The V end was cut by 5 bases, the J end by 1 base, with 12 bases between. In germline, CDR1 is MNHEY, CDR2 SVGAGI. CDR3 in DNA: TGTGCCAGCAGTCGAGACAGCTTATCTGGAAACACCATATATTTT. Amino acid sequence: CASSRDSLSGNTIYF.

With respect to this clone: The same CDR3 can be traced to other DNA sequences in this sample. V usage is TRBV27 and J usage is TRBJ2-6; D call uncertain. The CDR3 is made up of 14 amino acids. CDR1 and CDR2 (germline): MNHEY, SMNVEV (reference sequence). V was shortened by 0 bases and J by 1 base, with 1 base between the two germline ends. As DNA, the CDR3 is TGTGCCAGCAGTTTATCGTCTGGGGCCAACGTCCTGACTTTC. It encodes CASSLSSGANVLTF.

Notes on this clone: In the same sample, other DNA sequences code for this CDR3. V and J are TRBV7-9 and TRBJ2-5; D uncertain. CDR1 and CDR2 (germline): SEHNR, FQNEAQ (reference sequence). This CDR3 region has 11 residues. Trimming shortened V by 3 bases and J by 4 bases, and 3 bases separated the two germline ends. This chain's CDR3 is CASSLSETQYF. DNA of the CDR3: TGTGCCAGCAGCTTGTCAGAGACCCAGTACTTC. Looking up the rest from reference TRBV7-9 and TRBJ2-5 gives the full variable domain: DTGVSQNPRHKITKRGQNVTFRCDPISEHNRLYWYRQTLGQGPEFLTYFQNEAQLEKSRLLSDRFSAERPKGSFSTLEIQRTEQGDSAMYLCASSLSETQYFGPGTRLLVL.

This chain connects TRBV9 to TRBJ2-2; D unclear. Trimming left V 0 bases short and J 3 bases short, with 15 bases between. Germline V gene lookup returns CDR1 SGDLS and CDR2 YYNGEE. This CDR3 spans 17 amino acids. This CDR3 reads CASSVGGWLGDTGELFF. CDR3 bases: TGTGCCAGCAGCGTAGGGGGTTGGCTTGGGGACACCGGGGAGCTGTTTTTT.

In its sample, this clone was seen once. The V and J genes are TRBV5-4 and TRBJ2-5, with TRBD1 matching 7 bases. J gave up 2 bases and V 5 bases, and 6 bases lay outside the gene matches. This CDR3 is 14 amino acids long. The germline V gene has CDR1 SGHNT and CDR2 YYREEE (reference sequence). The DNA of the CDR3 is TGTGCCAGCAGTTCTGTGGACAGGCAAGAGACCCAGTACTTC. Protein: CASSSVDRQETQYF.

The genes are TRBV10-3 and TRBJ1-1; D ambiguous. Germline CDR1 ENHRY, CDR2 SYGVKD. V was cut by 6 bases and J by 1 base, with 9 bases left in between. The CDR3 runs 13 residues. The CDR3 DNA follows: TGTGCCATCAGGCTCCGGGGGAACACTGAAGCTTTCTTT. It yields the protein CAIRLRGNTEAFF.

The chain recombines TRBV5-5 with TRBJ1-5; tentatively, D is TRBD1 (5 bases). Between the trimmed V and J ends, which lost 4 bases and 6 bases, there was a span of 17 bases. The CDR3 consists of 15 residues. The V gene's germline CDR1 is SGHKS and CDR2 YYEKEE (reference sequence). CDR3 sequence (DNA): TGTGCCAGCAGCCCCATCGGGGGTGAGGGTCAGCCCCAGCATTTT. Translating it yields CASSPIGGEGQPQHF.

The V call is TRBV27, the J call TRBJ1-6; D remains unclear. The CDR3 spans 15 residues. V was pared by 8 bases and J by 0 bases, with 11 bases between. Per the germline V gene, CDR1 is MNHEY and CDR2 is SMNVEV (reference sequence). In nucleotides, the CDR3 is TGTGCCAGCCGGGAGACCCTCTCCTATAATTCACCCCTCCACTTT. Encoded protein: CASRETLSYNSPLHF.

The rearrangement links TRBV5-4 to TRBJ2-2, with 13 bases aligning to TRBD2. The length of the CDR3 is 16 residues. The germline gives CDR1 SGHNT, CDR2 YYREEE (reference sequence). V was clipped by 4 bases and J by 5 bases; unmatched bases: 5. Here the CDR3 reads CASSTRTSGGTGELFF. The CDR3 DNA is TGTGCCAGCAGCACAAGGACTAGCGGGGGAACCGGGGAGCTGTTTTTT.

V gene TRBV14 combines with J gene TRBJ2-7; tentatively, D is TRBD1 or TRBD2 (6 bases each). CDR3 length: 17 amino acids. Per the germline V gene, CDR1 is SGHDN and CDR2 is FVKESK. Trimming left V 2 bases short and J 2 bases short, with 19 bases between. CDR3 bases: TGTGCCAGCAGCCAACCCGAACAGGGCCGGGGGACCTACGAGCAGTACTTC. Its protein is CASSQPEQGRGTYEQYF. The entire variable domain, with the rest obtained from reference TRBV14 and TRBJ2-7, is as follows: EAGVTQFPSHSVIEKGQTVTLRCDPISGHDNLYWYRRVMGKEIKFLLHFVKESKQDESGMPNNRFLAERTGGTYSTLKVQPAELEDSGVYFCASSQPEQGRGTYEQYFGPGTRLTVT.

The chain employs TRBV6-1 and TRBJ1-4; TRBD1 might be the D (5 bases). CDR1 MNHNS and CDR2 SASEGT come from the germline V gene. The CDR3 consists of 15 residues. The V end lost 2 bases, the J end lost 2 bases, and 9 bases lay between the germline ends. In nucleotides, the CDR3 is TGTGCCAGCAGTGAAATGGGACGGACTAATGAAAAACTGTTTTTT. This gives the protein CASSEMGRTNEKLFF.

This clone has just one count. The sample holds other DNA sequences that translate to the same CDR3. The rearrangement links TRBV30 to TRBJ2-7; D is undetermined. Germline V lookup: CDR1 GTSNPN, CDR2 SVGIG (reference sequence). CDR3 length: 12 residues. Trimming shortened V by 0 bases and J by 3 bases, and 6 bases separated the two germline ends. CDR3 loop: CAWSVNSYEQYF. The DNA for the CDR3 is TGTGCCTGGAGTGTAAACAGCTACGAGCAGTACTTC.

The chain joins TRBV5-4 to TRBJ1-2, with 7 bases that match TRBD1. In germline, CDR1 is SGHNT, CDR2 YYREEE (reference sequence). This CDR3 region has 16 residues. Trimming cost V 0 bases and J 7 bases; bases outside gene matches: 12. The CDR3 sequence is CASSLDLRTGAFGYTF. The CDR3 coding sequence is TGTGCCAGCAGCTTGGACCTTAGGACAGGTGCCTTTGGCTACACCTTC.

The rearrangement links TRBV6-5 to TRBJ1-1, with a possible D match to TRBD1 (5 bases). CDR3 length: 14 residues. Between the trimmed V and J ends, which lost 9 bases and 12 bases, there was a span of 26 bases. Germline CDR1 MNHEY, CDR2 SVGAGI. For the CDR3, the DNA is TGTGCCAGTCGCCCGGGACTGGGGTATGTCCTAACTTTCTTT. It yields the protein CASRPGLGYVLTFF.

Remarks on this clone: This CDR3 is also generated by other DNA sequences in the sample. The V and J genes are TRBV29-1 and TRBJ2-3, with TRBD2 matching over 10 bases. J gave up 0 bases and V 1 base, and 1 base lay outside the gene matches. CDR3 length: 15 amino acids. From germline, CDR1 is SQVTM and CDR2 ANQGSEA. CDR3 region: CSVEGTSGSTDTQYF. As DNA, the CDR3 is TGCAGCGTTGAAGGGACTAGCGGTAGCACAGATACGCAGTATTTT.